Presented here are 27 T cell receptor beta chains from one specimen sequenced in a study of blood T cells in healthy people across ages (dated by TCRdb to the mid-2010s). Receptors were amplified or captured by 5' RACE. The sequencer was an Illumina HiSeq 2500. A second PCR of about 7 to 12 cycles was run with a J-beta primer mix and a sample-barcoded 5' primer. TCRdb reworked the public reads: Q25 trimming with fastp, MiXCR clone assembly, productive beta chains retained. Duplicate CDR3 protein sequences are folded into a single record with the most common DNA and genes. The sample has some 670,000 distinct CDR3 sequences on record, around 50% of them singletons. The biggest ten clones account for approximately 12% of the sample. The sample was blood. The receptors derive from a woman of 80 years or more in good health.

Only a few counts were recorded for this clonotype. The rearrangement joins TRBV2 to TRBJ2-3, with D uncertain. This CDR3 comprises 12 residues. In germline, CDR1 is SNHLY, CDR2 FYNNEI. The germline V and J ends were trimmed by 2 bases and 6 bases, with 6 bases remaining between them. CDR3 DNA: TGTGCCAGCAGTGAATACGCCGATACGCAGTATTTT. Amino acids: CASSEYADTQYF.

Points on this clonotype: This may be a read error, as it is one base from a much larger clone. This chain links TRBV10-3 with TRBJ2-1; D might be TRBD1 or TRBD2, each matching 6 bases. The CDR3 is made up of 15 amino acids. The germline CDR1 and CDR2 sequences are ENHRY and SYGVKD. CDR3 sequence reads: CAIKGGVRHNDERFF. The CDR3 coding sequence is TGTGCCATCAAGGGGGGCGTGCGGCATAACGATGAGCGGTTCTTC.

J is TRBJ2-1 and V is TRBV29-1, with D hard to call. Germline-derived CDR1 and CDR2 are SQVTM and ANQGSEA. This CDR3 is built from 15 residues. V lost 2 bases to trimming and J lost 0 bases, with 11 bases between them. CDR3 loop: CSVESVESSYNEQFF. The CDR3 nucleotides read TGCAGCGTTGAATCTGTGGAGAGCTCCTACAATGAGCAGTTCTTC.

This clonotype came up a few times. CDR3 DNA sequence: TGTGCCATCAGTGAGTCGGAGCAGAGATATGAAAAACTGTTTTTT. Translated: CAISESEQRYEKLFF. This sequence joins TRBV10-3 and TRBJ1-4; D call uncertain. V was shortened by 0 bases and J by 6 bases, with 11 bases between the two germline ends. Per the germline V gene, CDR1 is ENHRY and CDR2 is SYGVKD. The CDR3 extends over 15 amino acids.

This chain links TRBV11-1 with TRBJ2-7, with a weak D call TRBD1 (5 bases). The germline V and J ends were trimmed by 5 bases and 4 bases, with 15 bases remaining between them. The CDR3 has 14 amino acids. The germline V gene encodes CDR1 SGHAT and CDR2 FQDESV (reference sequence). CDR3 nucleotide sequence: TGTGCCAGCAGCGCAATGGCAGGGTCGTACGAGCAGTACTTC. Protein product: CASSAMAGSYEQYF.

This clonotype was detected ten times or more. V gene TRBV20-1 combines with J gene TRBJ2-6, with 7 bases that match TRBD1. The CDR3 loop spans 17 amino acids. Germline values: CDR1 DFQATT, CDR2 SNEGSKA (reference sequence). The ends lost 0 bases at V and 0 bases at J; junction bases unmatched: 5. The CDR3 here is CSARDPTGASGANVLTF. The CDR3 region has the DNA TGCAGTGCTAGAGATCCCACAGGGGCCTCTGGGGCCAACGTCCTGACTTTC.

There are many counts of this clonotype. The chain is built from TRBV9 and TRBJ2-1, with 10 bases matching TRBD2. CDR3 length: 16 amino acids. CDR1 and CDR2 from the germline V gene are SGDLS and YYNGEE. V lost 4 bases to trimming and J lost 5 bases; unmatched junction nucleotides: 9. The CDR3 DNA sequence: TGTGCCAGCAGCCCCGCGGGACTAGCGCTACACAATGAGCAGTTCTTC. Translation: CASSPAGLALHNEQFF.

A remark on this clonotype: This may be a read error, as it is one base from a much larger clone. The V gene is TRBV20-1, the J gene TRBJ1-2; D gene ambiguous. Germline V lookup: CDR1 DFQATT, CDR2 SNEGSKA (reference sequence). CDR3 size: 14 residues. The ends were cut back, 4 bases at V and 1 base at J, with 13 bases in the middle. The CDR3 bases are TGCAGTGCTAAGCCAAAGAGTCTTAACTATGGCTACACCTTC. It encodes CSAKPKSLNYGYTF.

The chain couples TRBV30 to TRBJ2-6, with D uncertain. CDR1 is GTSNPN, CDR2 SVGIG, per germline (reference sequence). V dropped 1 base and J dropped 1 base, with 5 bases sitting between them. The CDR3 runs 14 residues. CDR3 nucleotide sequence: TGTGCCTGGAGTGACAAATCTGGGGCCAACGTCCTGACTTTC. This gives the protein CAWSDKSGANVLTF.

V gene TRBV7-6 combines with J gene TRBJ1-1; D is possibly TRBD1 (5 bases). V was pared by 6 bases and J by 1 base, with 15 bases between. Germline V gives CDR1 SGHVS, CDR2 FNYEAQ. The CDR3 runs to 15 residues. The CDR3 nucleotides read TGTGCCAGCAGATCTCGCCTAGGGGAGAACACTGAAGCTTTCTTT. Protein product: CASRSRLGENTEAFF. Complete variable domain (other parts from reference TRBV7-6 and TRBJ1-1): GAGVSQSPRYKVTKRGQDVALRCDPISGHVSLYWYRQALGQGPEFLTYFNYEAQQDKSGLPNDRFSAERPEGSISTLTIQRTEQRDSAMYRCASRSRLGENTEAFFGQGTRLTVV.

CDR3 protein: CSAKQVPNYEQYF. The DNA of the CDR3 is TGCAGTGCTAAGCAGGTTCCCAACTACGAGCAGTACTTC. V usage is TRBV20-1 and J usage is TRBJ2-7; D not certain. The germline V and J ends were trimmed by 4 bases and 3 bases, with 13 bases remaining between them. The CDR3 is 13 residues long. From germline, CDR1 is DFQATT and CDR2 SNEGSKA (reference sequence).

The chain has TRBV12-3 or TRBV12-4 and TRBJ1-3; 7 bases match TRBD1. J gave up 3 bases and V 7 bases, and 6 bases lay outside the gene matches. The CDR3 has 14 amino acids. The CDR3: CASTTGVFGNTIYF. DNA for the CDR3: TGTGCCAGCACCACAGGGGTCTTTGGAAACACCATATATTTT.

The sample holds a few counts of this clonotype. The chain carries TRBV9 and TRBJ2-2; 10 bases are a match to TRBD2. The CDR3 is 16 amino acids. Losses at the gene ends were 0 bases for V and 4 bases for J; bases not matched to a gene: 3. The germline V gene encodes CDR1 SGDLS and CDR2 YYNGEE. The CDR3, as DNA: TGTGCCAGCAGCGTAGGGCTAGCGGGGGTCACCGGGGAGCTGTTTTTT. Encoded protein: CASSVGLAGVTGELFF.

As concerns this clonotype: This may be a read error, as it is one base from a much larger clone. The chain recombines TRBV5-1 with TRBJ2-1; 13 bases line up with TRBD2. The CDR3 is 13 residues long. The V and J ends lost 7 bases and 10 bases, in that order; junction bases with no gene match: 5. CDR1 is SGHRS, CDR2 YFSETQ, per germline. CDR3 sequence: CASSRGLAGEQFF. The CDR3 DNA sequence: TGCGCCAGCTCACGGGGACTAGCGGGAGAGCAGTTCTTC.

The rearrangement uses TRBV29-1 and TRBJ1-2, with a possible D match to TRBD1 (6 bases). Trimming took 2 bases from V and 4 from J, leaving 11 bases between them. Looked up from germline, CDR1 is SQVTM and CDR2 is ANQGSEA. This CDR3 region has 13 residues. DNA of the CDR3: TGCAGCGTTGAAATGGACAGACCCTATGGCTACACCTTC. It is translated as CSVEMDRPYGYTF.

The J gene is TRBJ2-4, the V gene TRBV7-2; D unresolved. Trimming took 5 bases from V and 0 from J, leaving 8 bases between them. Germline V lookup: CDR1 SGHTA, CDR2 FQGNSA. CDR3 size: 14 residues. The CDR3 region has the DNA TGTGCCAGCAGCGCCCAGATAGCCAAAAACATTCAGTACTTC. Amino acids: CASSAQIAKNIQYF.

This clonotype occurred a few times. The CDR3 DNA sequence: TGTGCCAGCTCACCGCGGCATAAGTACCAAGAGACCCAGTACTTC. This encodes CASSPRHKYQETQYF. This chain links TRBV18 with TRBJ2-5; no clear D gene. This CDR3 is built from 15 residues. Per the germline V gene, CDR1 is KGHSH and CDR2 is LQKENI. V gave up 3 bases and J gave up 0 bases, with 11 bases separating them.

The chain couples TRBV12-3 or TRBV12-4 to TRBJ2-1; 10 nucleotides align to TRBD2. The length of the CDR3 is 18 residues. Unmatched junction bases numbered 15, after V lost 7 bases and J lost 3 bases. Here the CDR3 DNA reads TGTGCCAGCACCCTCTTTGCTAGCGGGAGAATTGGCTACAATGAGCAGTTCTTC. It is translated as CASTLFASGRIGYNEQFF.

Many counts were recorded for this clonotype. The chain has TRBV5-5 and TRBJ1-4; tentative D call: TRBD1 (5 bases). Deletions cut 9 bases from V and 8 bases from J, with 20 bases between. The CDR3 runs 14 residues. CDR1 is SGHKS, CDR2 YYEKEE, per germline (reference sequence). DNA of the CDR3: TGTGCCACCTCAAGGCAGGGCGCAGACGAAAAACTGTTTTTT. Residues: CATSRQGADEKLFF.

The CDR3 bases are TGTGCCAGCAGTCTATCCGGGACAGGCAGGCCGGGTGAGCAGTACTTC. Translated, it gives CASSLSGTGRPGEQYF. This sequence joins TRBV6-2 or TRBV6-3 and TRBJ2-7, with TRBD1 matching over 8 bases. Germline CDR1 is MNHEY and CDR2 is SVGEGT. Germline trimming cut 5 bases from V and 7 bases from J; bases unmatched to any gene: 16. The CDR3 runs 16 residues.

The sample holds many counts of this clonotype. The V call is TRBV24-1, the J call TRBJ2-1, with 13 bases identical to TRBD2. The CDR3 runs to 15 residues. In germline, CDR1 is KGHDR, CDR2 SFDVKD. J lost 7 bases, V lost 4 bases, and 3 bases had no gene match. The CDR3 protein is CATSDTTSGRNEQFF. The DNA for the CDR3 is TGTGCCACCAGTGACACGACTAGCGGGAGGAATGAGCAGTTCTTC.

The V gene is TRBV27, the J gene TRBJ2-1; tentative D call: TRBD2 (6 bases). Germline V gives CDR1 MNHEY, CDR2 SMNVEV (reference sequence). There are 16 residues in the CDR3. Trimming removed 6 bases at V and 2 bases at J, with 17 bases between. The CDR3 loop is CASSSPTDYTYNEQFF. The CDR3 nucleotides read TGTGCCAGCAGCTCTCCTACGGACTACACCTACAATGAGCAGTTCTTC.

Many counts were recorded for this clonotype. The chain recombines TRBV20-1 with TRBJ2-3, with TRBD2 matching over 10 bases. Trimming cost V 6 bases and J 5 bases; bases outside gene matches: 8. CDR1 is DFQATT and CDR2 is SNEGSKA in the germline V gene (reference sequence). The CDR3 sequence is 14 residues long. Here the CDR3 reads CSASAGGLGDTQYF. Written as DNA, the CDR3 is TGCAGTGCCTCAGCGGGAGGGCTGGGAGATACGCAGTATTTT.

The chain joins TRBV6-5 to TRBJ1-5, with 7 nucleotides matching TRBD1. Losses at the gene ends were 6 bases for V and 4 bases for J; bases not matched to a gene: 9. The germline CDR1 and CDR2 sequences are MNHEY and SVGAGI. The length of the CDR3 is 15 residues. For the CDR3, the DNA is TGTGCCAGCAGCCGCTTTACAGGGGCTAATCAGCCCCAGCATTTT. As protein: CASSRFTGANQPQHF.

As for this clonotype: A read error may explain this, as a much larger clone is one base away. The chain carries TRBV6-2 or TRBV6-3 and TRBJ2-1; no firm D call. The CDR3 is 14 residues long. Germline V gene sequence: CDR1 MNHEY, CDR2 SVGEGT. The chain's CDR3 is CAGSYPDQANEQFF. CDR3 bases: TGTGCCGGCAGTTACCCCGACCAGGCCAATGAGCAGTTCTTC.

This clonotype was recorded at least ten times. The chain couples TRBV12-3 or TRBV12-4 to TRBJ2-7; D uncertain. V lost 2 bases to trimming and J lost 0 bases, with 8 bases between them. The CDR3 is 14 residues long. In DNA, the CDR3 is TGTGCCAGCAGTTTATCGGACGCCTCCTACGAGCAGTACTTC. Amino acid sequence: CASSLSDASYEQYF.

Written as DNA, the CDR3 is TGTGCCAGCAGTTACGCGAAAGGGACGGGGGGCTACACCTTC. It is translated as CASSYAKGTGGYTF. This chain connects TRBV6-5 to TRBJ1-2; tentatively, D is TRBD1 (5 bases). The V gene's germline CDR1 is MNHEY and CDR2 SVGAGI. Trimming pared 2 bases from V and 8 bases from J, leaving 15 bases between. This CDR3 region has 14 residues.